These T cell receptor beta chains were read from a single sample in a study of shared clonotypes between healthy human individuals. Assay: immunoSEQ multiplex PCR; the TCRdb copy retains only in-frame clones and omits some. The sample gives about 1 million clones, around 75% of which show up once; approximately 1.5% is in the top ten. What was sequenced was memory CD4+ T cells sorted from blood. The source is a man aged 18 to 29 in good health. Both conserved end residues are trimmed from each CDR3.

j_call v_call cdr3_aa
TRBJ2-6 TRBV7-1 ASSGQRGQSRANVLT
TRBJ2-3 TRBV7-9 ASSLSAGRADTQY
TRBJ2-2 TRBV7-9 ASSLSANSVELF
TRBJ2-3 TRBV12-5 ASAPVRGPSDTQY
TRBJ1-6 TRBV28 ASSLEGQGINSPLH
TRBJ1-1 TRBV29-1 SLTENTEAF
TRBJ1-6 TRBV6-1 ASSEVGPQGSPLH
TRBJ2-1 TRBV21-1 ASRWAGNEQF
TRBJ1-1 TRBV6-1 ASSGWSYTEAF
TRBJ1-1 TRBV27 ASSLGRDRNTEAF
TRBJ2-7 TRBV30 AWSASGRKEQY
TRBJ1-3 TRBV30 AWSQGGTTGNTIY
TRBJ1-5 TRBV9 ASGLTGTAYQPQH
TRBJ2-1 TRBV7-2 ASSPRWGAGGNEQF
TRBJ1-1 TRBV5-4 ASSLSTGGYTEAF
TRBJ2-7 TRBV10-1 ASSDNYEQY
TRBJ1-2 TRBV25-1 ASSDGQGGRNGYT
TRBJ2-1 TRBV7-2 ASSVGRGVEQF
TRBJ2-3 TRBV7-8 ASSFFDRGLTDTQY
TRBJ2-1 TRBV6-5 GTGTGNNEQF
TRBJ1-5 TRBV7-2 ASSLGRGAGGNQPQH
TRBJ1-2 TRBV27 ASRSLGENYGYT
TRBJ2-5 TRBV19 ASSTSGVAETQY
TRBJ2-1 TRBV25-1 ATSPRGRDNEQF
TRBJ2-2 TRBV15 ATSRGLAGPTGELF
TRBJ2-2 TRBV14 ASSSPSETGQRTGELF
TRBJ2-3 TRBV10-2 ASRQESPDTQY
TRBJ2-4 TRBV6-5 ASSSGTVAKNIQY
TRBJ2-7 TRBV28 ASSPADRSSYEQY
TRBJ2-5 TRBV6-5 ASRVGWAQETQY
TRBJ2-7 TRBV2 ASSVERGEQY
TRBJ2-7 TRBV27 ASSYKGYYEQY
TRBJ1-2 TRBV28 ASRPPGQNLNYGYT
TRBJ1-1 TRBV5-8 ASSLVWRQGELEAF
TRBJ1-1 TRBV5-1 ASSQTGDLNTEAF
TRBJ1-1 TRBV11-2 ASSLLGLGNTEAF
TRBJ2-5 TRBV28 ATRRRRGVQETQY
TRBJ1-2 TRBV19 ASRPGQGFYGYT
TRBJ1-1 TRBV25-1 ASRETNTEAF
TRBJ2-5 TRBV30 AWSLKGLPRETQY
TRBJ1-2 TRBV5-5 ASSLWQGGNYGYT
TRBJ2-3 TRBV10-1 ASSESTGPDTQY
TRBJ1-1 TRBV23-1 ASSARARTGNTEAF
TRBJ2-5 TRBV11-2 ASSLGAGTGGYETQY
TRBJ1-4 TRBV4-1 ASSQDPSGKKLF
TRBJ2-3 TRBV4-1 ASSRMDGTDTQY
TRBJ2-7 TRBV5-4 ASSIRDGTYEQY
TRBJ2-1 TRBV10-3 AISGTSGTSYNEQF
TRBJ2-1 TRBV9 ASTALDSREQF
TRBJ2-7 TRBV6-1 ASSGGQGSSYEQY
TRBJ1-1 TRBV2 ASSSSGGTEAF
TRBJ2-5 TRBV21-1 ASSKEQGRRETQY
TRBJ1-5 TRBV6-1 ASSETGSLGNQPQH
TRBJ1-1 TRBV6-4 ASSITGGDTEAF
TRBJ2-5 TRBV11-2 ASSAPSGTRRETQY
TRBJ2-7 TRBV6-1 ASSVPSGRAYEQY
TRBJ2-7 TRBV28 ASSSTGPGEQY